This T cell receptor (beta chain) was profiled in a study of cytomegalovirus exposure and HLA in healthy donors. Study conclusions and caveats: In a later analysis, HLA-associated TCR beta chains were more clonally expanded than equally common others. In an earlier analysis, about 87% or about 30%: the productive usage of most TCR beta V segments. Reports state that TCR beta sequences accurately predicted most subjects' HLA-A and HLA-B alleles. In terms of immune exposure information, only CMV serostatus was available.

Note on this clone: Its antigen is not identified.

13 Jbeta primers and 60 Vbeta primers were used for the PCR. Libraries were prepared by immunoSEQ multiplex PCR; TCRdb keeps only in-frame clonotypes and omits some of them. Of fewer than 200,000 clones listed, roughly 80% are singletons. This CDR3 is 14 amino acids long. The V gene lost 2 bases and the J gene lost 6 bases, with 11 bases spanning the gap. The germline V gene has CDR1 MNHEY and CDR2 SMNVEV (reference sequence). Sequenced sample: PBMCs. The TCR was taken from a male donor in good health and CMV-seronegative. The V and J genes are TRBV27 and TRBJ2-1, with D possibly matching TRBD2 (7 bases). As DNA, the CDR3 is TGTGCCAGCAGTTTAGGGGGGGACACCAATGAGCAGTTCTTC. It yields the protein CASSLGGDTNEQFF.